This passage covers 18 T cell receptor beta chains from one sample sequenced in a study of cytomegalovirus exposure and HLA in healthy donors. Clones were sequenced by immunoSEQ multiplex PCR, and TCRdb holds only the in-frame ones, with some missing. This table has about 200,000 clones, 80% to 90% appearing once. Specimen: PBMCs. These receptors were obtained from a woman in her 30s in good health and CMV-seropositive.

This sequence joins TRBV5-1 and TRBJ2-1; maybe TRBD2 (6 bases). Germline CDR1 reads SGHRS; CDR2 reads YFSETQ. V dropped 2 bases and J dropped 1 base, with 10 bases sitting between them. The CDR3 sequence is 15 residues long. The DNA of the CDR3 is TGCGCCAGCAGCTTAGGCGGGGAGTCCTACAATGAGCAGTTCTTC. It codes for CASSLGGESYNEQFF.

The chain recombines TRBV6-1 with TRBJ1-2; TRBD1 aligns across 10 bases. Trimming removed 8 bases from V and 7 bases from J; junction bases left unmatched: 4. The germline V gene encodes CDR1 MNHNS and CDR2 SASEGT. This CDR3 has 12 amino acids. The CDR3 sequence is CASDRQGAGYTF. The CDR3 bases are TGTGCCAGCGACCGACAGGGGGCTGGCTACACCTTC.

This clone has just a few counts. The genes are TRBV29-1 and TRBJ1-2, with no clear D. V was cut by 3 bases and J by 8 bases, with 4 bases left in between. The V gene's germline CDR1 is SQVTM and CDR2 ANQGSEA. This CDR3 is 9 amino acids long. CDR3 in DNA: TGCAGCGTTGATGGCGGCTACACCTTC. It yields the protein CSVDGGYTF.

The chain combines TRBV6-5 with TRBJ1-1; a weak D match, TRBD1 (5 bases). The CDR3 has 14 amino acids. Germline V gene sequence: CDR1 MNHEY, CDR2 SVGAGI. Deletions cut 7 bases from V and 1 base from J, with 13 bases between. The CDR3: CASTSRQWNTEAFF. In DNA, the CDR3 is TGTGCCAGCACCTCCAGACAGTGGAACACTGAAGCTTTCTTT.

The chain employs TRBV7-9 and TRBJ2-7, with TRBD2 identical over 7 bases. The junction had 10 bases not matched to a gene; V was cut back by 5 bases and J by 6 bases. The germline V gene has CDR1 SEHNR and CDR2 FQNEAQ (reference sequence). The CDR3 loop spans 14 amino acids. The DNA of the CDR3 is TGTGCCAGCAGCCCTCAGACTAGCTCCGCCGAGCAGTACTTC. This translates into CASSPQTSSAEQYF.

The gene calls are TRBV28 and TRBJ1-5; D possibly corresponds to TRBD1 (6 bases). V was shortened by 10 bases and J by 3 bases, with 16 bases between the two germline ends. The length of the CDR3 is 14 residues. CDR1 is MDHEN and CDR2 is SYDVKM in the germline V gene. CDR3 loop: CAIAYGGVNQPQHF. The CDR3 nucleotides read TGTGCCATCGCATATGGGGGCGTCAATCAGCCCCAGCATTTT.

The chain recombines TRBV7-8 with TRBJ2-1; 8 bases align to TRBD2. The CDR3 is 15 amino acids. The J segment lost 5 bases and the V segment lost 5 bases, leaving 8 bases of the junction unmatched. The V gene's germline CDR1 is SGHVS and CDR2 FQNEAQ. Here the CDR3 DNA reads TGTGCCAGCAGCCCCTCGGCGGGAGGACACAATGAGCAGTTCTTC. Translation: CASSPSAGGHNEQFF.

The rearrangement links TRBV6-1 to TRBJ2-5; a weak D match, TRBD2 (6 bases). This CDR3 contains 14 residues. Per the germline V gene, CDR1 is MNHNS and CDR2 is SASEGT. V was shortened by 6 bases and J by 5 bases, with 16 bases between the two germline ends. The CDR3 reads CASSLGPREETQYF. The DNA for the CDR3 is TGTGCCAGCAGCCTTGGACCCCGGGAGGAGACCCAGTACTTC.

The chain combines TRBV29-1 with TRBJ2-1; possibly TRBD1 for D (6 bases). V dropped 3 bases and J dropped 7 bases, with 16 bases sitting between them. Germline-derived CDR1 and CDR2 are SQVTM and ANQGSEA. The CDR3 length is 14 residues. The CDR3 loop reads CSVDSTGLVNEQFF. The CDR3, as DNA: TGCAGCGTTGACAGTACAGGGTTGGTGAATGAGCAGTTCTTC.

This chain's CDR3 is CASRKPGQLNTEAFF. CDR3 DNA: TGTGCCAGCAGGAAACCGGGACAACTGAACACTGAAGCTTTCTTT. J is TRBJ1-1 and V is TRBV6-5; weak D call: TRBD1 (6 bases). In germline, CDR1 is MNHEY, CDR2 SVGAGI. V dropped 6 bases and J dropped 0 bases, with 14 bases sitting between them. The CDR3 is 15 amino acids.

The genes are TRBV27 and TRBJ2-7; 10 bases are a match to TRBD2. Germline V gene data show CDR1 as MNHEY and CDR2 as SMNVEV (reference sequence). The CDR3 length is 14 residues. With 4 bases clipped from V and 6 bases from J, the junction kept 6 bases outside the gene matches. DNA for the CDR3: TGTGCCAGCAGTTGGTCTAGCGGGAGTTCCGAGCAGTACTTC. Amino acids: CASSWSSGSSEQYF.

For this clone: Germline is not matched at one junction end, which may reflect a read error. CDR3 nucleotides: TGTGCCAGCAGTGGGGATAGCGGGAGGGCCGTTCTCCACTTC. Protein sequence: CASSGDSGRAVLHF. This chain links TRBV2 with TRBJ2-7; 11 bases map to TRBD2. The germline gives CDR1 SNHLY, CDR2 FYNNEI. The CDR3 extends over 14 amino acids.

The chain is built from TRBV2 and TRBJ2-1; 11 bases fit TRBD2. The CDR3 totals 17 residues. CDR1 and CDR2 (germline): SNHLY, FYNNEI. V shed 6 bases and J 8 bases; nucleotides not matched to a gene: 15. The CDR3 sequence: CASRFPTSGSLPHEQFF. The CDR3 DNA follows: TGTGCCAGCAGGTTCCCAACTAGCGGGAGTCTCCCCCATGAGCAGTTCTTC.

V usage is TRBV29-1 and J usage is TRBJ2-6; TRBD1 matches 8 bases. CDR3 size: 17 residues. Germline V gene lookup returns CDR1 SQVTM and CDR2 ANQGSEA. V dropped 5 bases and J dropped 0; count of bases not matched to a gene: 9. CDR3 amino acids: CSVYHWDRLSGANVLTF. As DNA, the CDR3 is TGCAGCGTTTACCACTGGGACAGGCTCTCTGGGGCCAACGTCCTGACTTTC.

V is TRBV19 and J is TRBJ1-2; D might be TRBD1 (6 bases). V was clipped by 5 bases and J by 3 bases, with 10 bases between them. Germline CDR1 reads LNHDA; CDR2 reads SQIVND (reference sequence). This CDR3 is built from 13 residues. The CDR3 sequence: CASSGTYDYGYTF. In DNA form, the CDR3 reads TGTGCCAGTAGTGGGACATATGACTATGGCTACACCTTC.

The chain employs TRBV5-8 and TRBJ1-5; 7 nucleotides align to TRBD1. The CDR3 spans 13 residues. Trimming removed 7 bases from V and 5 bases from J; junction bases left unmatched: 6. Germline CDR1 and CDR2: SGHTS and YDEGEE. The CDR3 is CASSDREYQPQHF. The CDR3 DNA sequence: TGTGCCAGCTCCGACAGGGAATATCAGCCCCAGCATTTT. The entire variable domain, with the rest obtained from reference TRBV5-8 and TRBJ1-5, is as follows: EAGVTQSPTHLIKTRGQQATLRCSPISGHTSVYWYQQALGLGLQFLLWYDEGEERNRGNFPPRFSGRQFPNYSSELNVNALELEDSALYLCASSDREYQPQHFGDGTRLSIL.

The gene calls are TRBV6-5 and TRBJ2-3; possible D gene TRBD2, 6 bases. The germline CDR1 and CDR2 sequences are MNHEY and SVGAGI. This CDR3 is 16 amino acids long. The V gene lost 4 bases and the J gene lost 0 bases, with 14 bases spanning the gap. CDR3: CASSSGTETSTDTQYF. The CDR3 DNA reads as TGTGCCAGCAGTTCCGGGACTGAAACTAGCACAGATACGCAGTATTTT.

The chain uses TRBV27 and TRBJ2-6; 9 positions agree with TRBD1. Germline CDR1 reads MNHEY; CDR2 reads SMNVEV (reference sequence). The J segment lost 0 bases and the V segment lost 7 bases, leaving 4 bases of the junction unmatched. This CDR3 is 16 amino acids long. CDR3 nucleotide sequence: TGTGCCAGCACGACAGGGGGTCACTCTGGGGCCAACGTCCTGACTTTC. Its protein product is CASTTGGHSGANVLTF.